This TCR beta chain is from a study of blood T cell repertoires in COVID-19. Background on the study: The United States, Italy and Spain were the sources of the acute and convalescent COVID-19 samples.

Germline V gene data show CDR1 as SGHNT and CDR2 as YENEEA. Trimming at V came to 5 bases and at J to 5 bases, leaving 6 bases not matched to a gene. The CDR3 consists of 14 residues. Original handling: Reference gene primer amplification yielded estimated nucleated cell counts. Method: immunoSEQ multiplex PCR; TCRdb's copy keeps in-frame clones and lacks some. V and J calls and clone size follow that table, whereas D and trimming were derived from the DNA. The profile shows about 180,000 clones, over 80% of them singletons. Enrollment of patients from Seattle took place during active infection, with longitudinal follow-up.

This sequence was found in a woman in her forties with COVID-19, enrolled during active disease. Material for sequencing was peripheral blood. V and J are TRBV11-3 and TRBJ2-3; 8 bases align to TRBD1. The chain's CDR3 is CASSRDRPRDTQYF. In DNA form, the CDR3 reads TGTGCCAGCAGCCGGGACAGGCCTAGAGATACGCAGTATTTT.